This TCR beta chain was identified in a study of shared clonotypes between healthy human individuals. Whole-study results and caveats: Around 5% of naive CD4 clonotypes were shared across four donors.

Germline CDR1 and CDR2: SGHRS and YFSETQ. The CDR3 runs 15 residues. V lost 4 bases to trimming and J lost 5 bases; unmatched junction nucleotides: 9. Some clones are missing from TCRdb's copy, which holds only in-frame ones; the method was immunoSEQ multiplex PCR. The repertoire consists of about 2.5 million clones, with around 90% occurring once and the leading ten covering around 0.4%. Comment on this clone: The antigen remains unidentified.

Donors comprised healthy HIV-negative adults lacking recent acute infections or vaccinations. Sequenced input: naive CD4+ T cells from PBMCs. Specified subset: CD45RA+ positively selected. This chain connects TRBV5-1 to TRBJ2-7, with 10 bases aligning to TRBD1. This receptor was obtained from a man aged 18 to 30 in good health. Some clones in this sample may be carry-over from other donors' samples. The CDR3 protein is CASSILRDRGHEQYF. Here the CDR3 DNA reads TGCGCCAGCAGCATACTCCGGGACAGGGGTCACGAGCAGTACTTC.